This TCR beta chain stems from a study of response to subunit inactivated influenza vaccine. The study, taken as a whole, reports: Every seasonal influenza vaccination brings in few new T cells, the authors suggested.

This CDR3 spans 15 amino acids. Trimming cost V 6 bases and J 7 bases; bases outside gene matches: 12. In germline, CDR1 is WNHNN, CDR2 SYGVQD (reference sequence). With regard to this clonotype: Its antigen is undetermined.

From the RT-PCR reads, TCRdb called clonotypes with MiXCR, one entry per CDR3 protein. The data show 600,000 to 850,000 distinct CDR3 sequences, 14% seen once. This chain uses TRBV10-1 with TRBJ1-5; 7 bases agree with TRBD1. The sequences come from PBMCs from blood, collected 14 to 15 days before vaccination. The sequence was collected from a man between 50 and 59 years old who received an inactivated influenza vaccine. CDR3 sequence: CASRPTGRGGQPQHF. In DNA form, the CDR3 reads TGCGCCAGCAGGCCGACAGGGAGGGGAGGACAGCCCCAGCATTTT.